These 28 T cell receptor beta chains were all obtained from the same sample, sequenced in a study of T cells in localized non-small cell lung cancer. This table comes from immunoSEQ multiplex PCR, and its TCRdb copy is limited to in-frame clones, with some not included. The data show tens of thousands of clones, 80% to 90% seen once. The sample in question was peripheral blood, obtained before any cancer treatment. Every receptor here comes from a woman aged 40-70 years with stage I lung adenocarcinoma.

The chain links TRBV10-3 to TRBJ1-5; D may be TRBD1 (5 bases). Deletions cut 2 bases from V and 6 bases from J, with 11 bases between. The CDR3 extends over 14 amino acids. Germline V gene sequence: CDR1 ENHRY, CDR2 SYGVKD. The CDR3 region has the DNA TGTGCCATCAGTGAGCGCCGTGGGACTCAGCCCCAGCATTTT. Translated: CAISERRGTQPQHF.

The J gene is TRBJ2-5, the V gene TRBV4-2; 7 nucleotides match TRBD2. The CDR3 loop spans 19 amino acids. The ends lost 3 bases at V and 0 bases at J; junction bases unmatched: 16. Germline V gene lookup returns CDR1 LGHNA and CDR2 YNFKEQ. The CDR3 region is CASSQLLDRTSWDQETQYF. The CDR3 DNA reads TGTGCCAGCAGCCAGCTCCTGGATAGGACTAGTTGGGACCAAGAGACCCAGTACTTC.

The chain employs TRBV11-2 and TRBJ2-5; D remains ambiguous. Per germline, CDR1 SGHAT and CDR2 FQNNGV. The V end was cut by 5 bases, the J end by 7 bases, with 11 bases between. The CDR3 runs 12 residues. The CDR3 region has the DNA TGTGCCAGCAGCCCCGAATTGGGGACCCAGTACTTC. Protein product: CASSPELGTQYF.

This chain links TRBV7-2 with TRBJ2-1, with a weak D call TRBD2 (6 bases). V was shortened by 4 bases and J by 0 bases, with 13 bases between the two germline ends. Germline V gives CDR1 SGHTA, CDR2 FQGNSA. The CDR3 runs 16 residues. This chain's CDR3 is CASSYTGTLSYNEQFF. DNA of the CDR3: TGTGCCAGCAGCTATACCGGGACTCTCTCCTACAATGAGCAGTTCTTC.

This chain uses TRBV5-4 with TRBJ1-3; perhaps TRBD1 as D (6 bases). Trimming pared 2 bases from V and 4 bases from J, leaving 7 bases between. The CDR3 is 13 amino acids. The germline CDR1 and CDR2 sequences are SGHNT and YYREEE (reference sequence). The CDR3 sequence: CASSFDRGNTIYF. CDR3 nucleotides: TGTGCCAGCAGCTTTGACAGGGGAAACACCATATATTTT.

The V call is TRBV6-5, the J call TRBJ2-3; 7 bases are a match to TRBD2. J was trimmed by 2 bases and V by 4 bases; bases with no gene match: 6. The CDR3 loop spans 15 amino acids. Germline V gives CDR1 MNHEY, CDR2 SVGAGI. CDR3 coding DNA: TGTGCCAGCAGTTTTGGCGGGAGCCCCACAGATACGCAGTATTTT. Its translation is CASSFGGSPTDTQYF.

This chain links TRBV6-5 with TRBJ2-1; TRBD1 might be the D (5 bases). Deletions cut 2 bases from V and 8 bases from J, with 16 bases between. Germline CDR1 is MNHEY and CDR2 is SVGAGI. The CDR3 covers 15 residues. This CDR3 reads CASSYGLPGWHEQFF. The CDR3 nucleotides read TGTGCCAGCAGTTACGGGTTGCCAGGGTGGCATGAGCAGTTCTTC.

The rearrangement uses TRBV6-4 and TRBJ2-1, with D maybe TRBD2 (5 bases). Trimming stripped 6 bases from V and 1 base from J, with 13 bases between. Germline CDR1 reads MRHNA; CDR2 reads SNTAGT. The CDR3 runs 15 residues. CDR3 region: CASRRGMESYNEQFF. The CDR3 nucleotides read TGTGCCAGCAGGAGAGGGATGGAGTCCTACAATGAGCAGTTCTTC.

This chain connects TRBV6-5 to TRBJ2-7, with D hard to call. The V and J ends lost 5 bases and 2 bases respectively, with 16 bases between them. The CDR3 spans 15 residues. From germline, CDR1 is MNHEY and CDR2 SVGAGI. For the CDR3, the DNA is TGTGCCAGCAGTATAACGACCAATGAGGCCTACGAGCAGTACTTC. It translates to CASSITTNEAYEQYF.

The V call is TRBV6-5, the J call TRBJ2-7; 7 nucleotides align to TRBD2. V was pared by 6 bases and J by 3 bases, with 5 bases of the junction left unmatched. Looked up from germline, CDR1 is MNHEY and CDR2 is SVGAGI. The length of the CDR3 is 13 residues. CDR3 sequence (DNA): TGTGCCAGCAGCCTCGGACTAGTCTACGAGCAGTACTTC. This encodes CASSLGLVYEQYF.

This rearrangement joins TRBV4-1 to TRBJ1-5; unclear D gene. This CDR3 contains 14 residues. CDR1 and CDR2 from the germline V gene are MGHRA and YSYEKL. Deletions cut 3 bases from V and 2 bases from J, with 8 bases between. The CDR3 nucleotides read TGCGCCAGCAGCCATGGACCAGGCAATCAGCCCCAGCATTTT. Protein: CASSHGPGNQPQHF.

J is TRBJ2-5 and V is TRBV14; D may be TRBD1 (6 bases). Trimming cost V 0 bases and J 0 bases, with 14 bases left between them. Germline assignment: CDR1 SGHDN and CDR2 FVKESK. The CDR3 spans 17 residues. The CDR3 region is CASSQDAWTVYQETQYF. Written as DNA, the CDR3 is TGTGCCAGCAGCCAAGATGCCTGGACAGTGTACCAAGAGACCCAGTACTTC. The full variable domain, rest sourced from reference TRBV14 and TRBJ2-5, is EAGVTQFPSHSVIEKGQTVTLRCDPISGHDNLYWYRRVMGKEIKFLLHFVKESKQDESGMPNNRFLAERTGGTYSTLKVQPAELEDSGVYFCASSQDAWTVYQETQYFGPGTRLLVL.

J is TRBJ1-3 and V is TRBV28; D remains unclear. The V end lost 8 bases, the J end lost 7 bases, and 6 bases lay between the germline ends. The germline CDR1 and CDR2 sequences are MDHEN and SYDVKM. This CDR3 is 10 amino acids long. The CDR3 DNA follows: TGTGCCAGCGTAGGGAACACCATATATTTT. Translation: CASVGNTIYF.

The CDR3 protein is CASSLDLGTAGTQYF. CDR3 DNA: TGTGCCAGCAGCTTAGATCTCGGGACAGCAGGGACCCAGTACTTC. The chain couples TRBV7-9 to TRBJ2-5; 7 bases align to TRBD1. From germline, CDR1 is SEHNR and CDR2 FQNEAQ (reference sequence). J gave up 7 bases and V 1 base, and 9 bases lay outside the gene matches. There are 15 residues in the CDR3.

The J gene is TRBJ2-3, the V gene TRBV18; D not certain. Germline values: CDR1 KGHSH, CDR2 LQKENI. This CDR3 has 14 amino acids. V was clipped by 4 bases and J by 6 bases, with 14 bases between them. This CDR3 reads CASSLANTPDTQYF. DNA for the CDR3: TGTGCCAGCTCACTCGCCAATACTCCGGATACGCAGTATTTT.

V usage is TRBV6-4 and J usage is TRBJ2-2, with D uncertain. Germline lookup yields CDR1 MRHNA and CDR2 SNTAGT. Trimming cost V 2 bases and J 3 bases, with 4 bases left between them. The CDR3 consists of 13 residues. The CDR3 DNA reads as TGTGCCAGCAGTGACAGGGACACCGGGGAGCTGTTTTTT. Its protein product is CASSDRDTGELFF.

This chain connects TRBV5-1 to TRBJ2-1, with D possibly being TRBD2 (5 bases). V was shortened by 0 bases and J by 2 bases, with 12 bases between the two germline ends. The CDR3 is 16 residues long. Germline assignment: CDR1 SGHRS and CDR2 YFSETQ. The CDR3 region has the DNA TGCGCCAGCAGCTTGGCGGAGGCCGGGGCCTACAATGAGCAGTTCTTC. Its translation: CASSLAEAGAYNEQFF.

This rearrangement joins TRBV29-1 to TRBJ2-7; TRBD2 might be the D (7 bases). CDR1 is SQVTM, CDR2 ANQGSEA, per germline. With 1 base removed from V and 2 bases from J, the gap between germline ends came to 15 bases. This CDR3 spans 15 amino acids. The CDR3 reads CSVEGGRGSAYEQYF. The DNA of the CDR3 is TGCAGCGTTGAAGGGGGGCGCGGGAGCGCCTACGAGCAGTACTTC.

The V call is TRBV6-1, the J call TRBJ2-2; tentatively, D is TRBD1 (5 bases). The germline V and J ends were trimmed by 6 bases and 0 bases, with 8 bases remaining between them. CDR1 MNHNS and CDR2 SASEGT come from the germline V gene. The CDR3 extends over 14 amino acids. The CDR3: CASRDTANTGELFF. CDR3 DNA sequence: TGTGCCAGCAGGGACACAGCGAACACCGGGGAGCTGTTTTTT.

This chain joins TRBV4-1 and TRBJ1-2; D gene unclear. Trimming left V 0 bases short and J 4 bases short, with 9 bases between. CDR3 length: 14 amino acids. Looked up from germline, CDR1 is MGHRA and CDR2 is YSYEKL. For the CDR3, the DNA is TGCGCCAGCAGCCAAGACAGACTCTCCTATGGCTACACCTTC. Translating gives CASSQDRLSYGYTF.

This clone was counted only a few times. This chain links TRBV5-4 with TRBJ1-3; 8 bases map to TRBD1. With 7 bases clipped from V and 4 bases from J, the junction kept 4 bases outside the gene matches. The germline CDR1 and CDR2 sequences are SGHNT and YYREEE (reference sequence). This CDR3 comprises 13 residues. Here the CDR3 DNA reads TGTGCCAGCGGCAGACAGGGGGGAAACACCATATATTTT. As protein: CASGRQGGNTIYF.

The CDR3 DNA is TGTGCCAGCAGCTACAGGGCAACTAATGAAAAACTGTTTTTT. This sequence encodes CASSYRATNEKLFF. The genes are TRBV6-5 and TRBJ1-4; perhaps TRBD1 as D (6 bases). V was clipped by 6 bases and J by 0 bases, with 8 bases between them. The CDR3 is made up of 14 amino acids. Per germline, CDR1 MNHEY and CDR2 SVGAGI.

This rearrangement joins TRBV19 to TRBJ2-3; D not resolved. CDR3 length equals 12 residues. V was cut by 7 bases and J by 4 bases, with 9 bases left in between. Germline CDR1 LNHDA, CDR2 SQIVND (reference sequence). The CDR3 DNA reads as TGTGCCAGTAAGTTGGATTCAGATACGCAGTATTTT. It translates to CASKLDSDTQYF.

This chain uses TRBV5-6 with TRBJ2-2; a possible D gene is TRBD1 (5 bases). Germline V lookup: CDR1 SGHDT, CDR2 YYEEEE. V dropped 4 bases and J dropped 1 base, with 14 bases sitting between them. The CDR3 runs to 16 residues. The CDR3 loop reads CASSDLRALNTGELFF. The CDR3 DNA sequence: TGTGCCAGCAGCGACCTCAGGGCTCTGAACACCGGGGAGCTGTTTTTT.

The gene calls are TRBV6-1 and TRBJ2-3; TRBD2 is a possible D gene (6 bases). The V end lost 2 bases, the J end lost 3 bases, and 15 bases lay between the germline ends. The CDR3 is 16 amino acids. Germline values: CDR1 MNHNS, CDR2 SASEGT. As DNA, the CDR3 is TGTGCCAGCAGTGAACTATCGGTAGCGGTTACAGATACGCAGTATTTT. It specifies CASSELSVAVTDTQYF.

The V gene is TRBV7-9, the J gene TRBJ2-1, with 8 nucleotides matching TRBD2. The CDR3 runs to 14 residues. Germline trimming cut 6 bases from V and 8 bases from J; bases unmatched to any gene: 9. The germline V gene encodes CDR1 SEHNR and CDR2 FQNEAQ (reference sequence). CDR3 sequence: CASRSRAGEDEQFF. Written as DNA, the CDR3 is TGTGCCAGCAGATCTCGAGCGGGAGAGGATGAGCAGTTCTTC. Full variable domain (remainder filled in from reference TRBV7-9 and TRBJ2-1): DTGVSQNPRHKITKRGQNVTFRCDPISEHNRLYWYRQTLGQGPEFLTYFQNEAQLEKSRLLSDRFSAERPKGSFSTLEIQRTEQGDSAMYLCASRSRAGEDEQFFGPGTRLTVL.

The CDR3 bases are TGTGCCAGCAGCTTACAGGTATTCAATCAGCCCCAGCATTTT. Amino acid sequence: CASSLQVFNQPQHF. The rearrangement links TRBV28 to TRBJ1-5; TRBD1 might be the D (5 bases). The V gene lost 6 bases and the J gene lost 3 bases, with 12 bases spanning the gap. The CDR3 covers 14 residues. Per germline, CDR1 MDHEN and CDR2 SYDVKM.

This sequence joins TRBV7-8 and TRBJ2-7; D could derive from TRBD1 or TRBD2 (5 bases each). Germline V gene sequence: CDR1 SGHVS, CDR2 FQNEAQ. The CDR3 is 16 amino acids. Trimming left V 1 base short and J 2 bases short, with 15 bases between. The CDR3 loop is CASSLVPRGKTYEQYF. CDR3 DNA: TGTGCCAGCAGCTTAGTACCTCGGGGCAAGACCTACGAGCAGTACTTC.